These 2 T cell receptor beta chains came from one sample sequenced in a study of T cell changes during pregnancy in multiple sclerosis. Clones were read by immunoSEQ multiplex PCR, and TCRdb kept only the in-frame ones, dropping some. The sample has over 30,000 clones; more than 75% are singletons. This specimen consisted of CD4+ T cells from peripheral blood mononuclear cells, obtained in the second trimester of pregnancy. Every receptor here comes from a female donor in good health, enrolled as a control in a pregnancy study.

V gene TRBV5-4 combines with J gene TRBJ1-1; D is possibly TRBD1 (6 bases). The V end lost 4 bases, the J end lost 1 base, and 20 bases lay between the germline ends. Germline V gives CDR1 SGHNT, CDR2 YYREEE (reference sequence). The CDR3 length is 17 residues. The CDR3 loop is CASSIPRGGAGNTEAFF. CDR3 coding DNA: TGTGCCAGCAGCATACCTCGGGGGGGCGCGGGGAACACTGAAGCTTTCTTT.

The chain links TRBV19 to TRBJ1-6, with 8 bases fitting TRBD1. The CDR3 runs 15 residues. Germline V gives CDR1 LNHDA, CDR2 SQIVND (reference sequence). Germline trimming cut 0 bases from V and 16 bases from J; bases unmatched to any gene: 11. The CDR3 reads CASSIDRAGGRWLHF. The CDR3 DNA reads as TGTGCCAGTAGTATAGATCGGGCAGGGGGCAGGTGGCTCCACTTT.